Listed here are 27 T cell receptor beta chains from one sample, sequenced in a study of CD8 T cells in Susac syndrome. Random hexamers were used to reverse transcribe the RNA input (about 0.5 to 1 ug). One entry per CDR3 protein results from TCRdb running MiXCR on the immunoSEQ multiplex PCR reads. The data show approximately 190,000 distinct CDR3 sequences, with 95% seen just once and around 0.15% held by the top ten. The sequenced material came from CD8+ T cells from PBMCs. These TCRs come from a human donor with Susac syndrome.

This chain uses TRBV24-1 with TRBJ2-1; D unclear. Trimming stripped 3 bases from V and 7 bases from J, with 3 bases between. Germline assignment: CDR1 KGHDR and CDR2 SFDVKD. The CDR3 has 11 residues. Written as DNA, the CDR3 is TGTGCCACCAGTGATGCGAATGAGCAGTTCTTC. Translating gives CATSDANEQFF.

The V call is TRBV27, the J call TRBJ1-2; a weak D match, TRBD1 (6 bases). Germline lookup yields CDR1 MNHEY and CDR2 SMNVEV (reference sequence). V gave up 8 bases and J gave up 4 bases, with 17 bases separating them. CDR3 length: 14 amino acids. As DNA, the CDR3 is TGTGCCAGCGGACTACAGGGTCTCTCCTATGGCTACACCTTC. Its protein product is CASGLQGLSYGYTF.

The CDR3 DNA sequence: TGTGCCAGCAGTGAGGGACTAGCGGAAGAGACCCAGTACTTC. Translation gives CASSEGLAEETQYF. The V gene is TRBV5-6, the J gene TRBJ2-5; the match to TRBD2 covers 11 bases. The J segment lost 3 bases and the V segment lost 5 bases, leaving 3 bases of the junction unmatched. The germline gives CDR1 SGHDT, CDR2 YYEEEE. CDR3 size: 14 residues.

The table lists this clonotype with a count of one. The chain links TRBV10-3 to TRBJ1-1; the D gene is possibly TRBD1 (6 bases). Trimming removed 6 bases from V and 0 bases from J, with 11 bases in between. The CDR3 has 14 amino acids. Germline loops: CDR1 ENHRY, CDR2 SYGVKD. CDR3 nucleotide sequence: TGTGCCATCAGCGAAGGGGGGTTGAACACTGAAGCTTTCTTT. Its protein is CAISEGGLNTEAFF.

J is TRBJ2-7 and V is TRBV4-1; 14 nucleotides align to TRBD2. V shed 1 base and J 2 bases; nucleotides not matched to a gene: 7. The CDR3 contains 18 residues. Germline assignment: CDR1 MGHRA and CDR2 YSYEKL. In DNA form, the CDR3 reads TGCGCCAGCAGCCAAGGGGGACTAGCGGGAGAAGGGACCTACGAGCAGTACTTC. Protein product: CASSQGGLAGEGTYEQYF.

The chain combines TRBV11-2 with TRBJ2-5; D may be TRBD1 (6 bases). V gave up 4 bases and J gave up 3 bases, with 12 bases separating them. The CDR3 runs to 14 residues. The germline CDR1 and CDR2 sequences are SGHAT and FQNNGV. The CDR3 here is CASSSPQGKETQYF. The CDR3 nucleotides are TGTGCCAGCAGCTCACCCCAGGGGAAAGAGACCCAGTACTTC. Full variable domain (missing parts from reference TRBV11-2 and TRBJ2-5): EAGVAQSPRYKIIEKRQSVAFWCNPISGHATLYWYQQILGQGPKLLIQFQNNGVVDDSQLPKDRFSAERLKGVDSTLKIQPAKLEDSAVYLCASSSPQGKETQYFGPGTRLLVL.

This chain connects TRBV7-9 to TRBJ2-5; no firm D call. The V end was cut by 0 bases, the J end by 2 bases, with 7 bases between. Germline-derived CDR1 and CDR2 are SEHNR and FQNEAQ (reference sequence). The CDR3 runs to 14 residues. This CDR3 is CASSLAAGQETQYF. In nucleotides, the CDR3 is TGTGCCAGCAGCTTAGCTGCAGGACAAGAGACCCAGTACTTC. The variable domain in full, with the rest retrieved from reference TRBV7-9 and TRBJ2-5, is DTGVSQNPRHKITKRGQNVTFRCDPISEHNRLYWYRQTLGQGPEFLTYFQNEAQLEKSRLLSDRFSAERPKGSFSTLEIQRTEQGDSAMYLCASSLAAGQETQYFGPGTRLLVL.

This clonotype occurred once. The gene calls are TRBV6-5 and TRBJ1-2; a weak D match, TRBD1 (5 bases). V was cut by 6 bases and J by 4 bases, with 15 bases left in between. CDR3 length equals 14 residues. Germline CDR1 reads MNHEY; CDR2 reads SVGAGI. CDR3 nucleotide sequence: TGTGCCAGCAGCCCGGGTGGAGGGACCTATGGCTACACCTTC. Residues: CASSPGGGTYGYTF.

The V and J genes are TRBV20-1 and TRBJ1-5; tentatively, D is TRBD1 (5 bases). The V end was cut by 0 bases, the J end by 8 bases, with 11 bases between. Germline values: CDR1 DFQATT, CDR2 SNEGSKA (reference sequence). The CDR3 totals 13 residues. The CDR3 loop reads CSARDGGSEPQHF. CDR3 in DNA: TGCAGTGCTAGAGATGGGGGGAGCGAGCCCCAGCATTTT.

The CDR3 sequence is CASSPSGTTKQYF. The CDR3 DNA sequence: TGTGCCAGCAGCCCATCCGGGACTACCAAGCAGTACTTC. V is TRBV13 and J is TRBJ2-7, with 7 bases aligning to TRBD2. Trimming cost V 5 bases and J 8 bases; bases outside gene matches: 9. Germline V gene data show CDR1 as PRHDT and CDR2 as FYEKMQ (reference sequence). The CDR3 totals 13 residues.

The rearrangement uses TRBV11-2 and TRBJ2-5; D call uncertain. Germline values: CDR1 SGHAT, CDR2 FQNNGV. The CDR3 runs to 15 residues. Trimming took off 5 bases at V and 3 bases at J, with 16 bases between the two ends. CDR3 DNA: TGTGCCAGCAGCCCAGTTTACAGCAATAAAGAGACCCAGTACTTC. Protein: CASSPVYSNKETQYF.

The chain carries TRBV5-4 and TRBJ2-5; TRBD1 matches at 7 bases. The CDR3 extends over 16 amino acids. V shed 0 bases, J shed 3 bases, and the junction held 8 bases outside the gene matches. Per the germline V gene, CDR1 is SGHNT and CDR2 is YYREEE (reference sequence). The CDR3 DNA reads TGTGCCAGCAGCTTGGTTGGCAGGGGGTTTGAAGAGACCCAGTACTTC. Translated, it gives CASSLVGRGFEETQYF.

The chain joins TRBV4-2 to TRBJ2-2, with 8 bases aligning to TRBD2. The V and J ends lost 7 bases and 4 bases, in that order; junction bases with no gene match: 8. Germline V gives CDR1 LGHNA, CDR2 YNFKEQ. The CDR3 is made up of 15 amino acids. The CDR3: CASTFGLAGTGELFF. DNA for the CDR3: TGTGCCAGCACTTTCGGACTAGCAGGCACCGGGGAGCTGTTTTTT.

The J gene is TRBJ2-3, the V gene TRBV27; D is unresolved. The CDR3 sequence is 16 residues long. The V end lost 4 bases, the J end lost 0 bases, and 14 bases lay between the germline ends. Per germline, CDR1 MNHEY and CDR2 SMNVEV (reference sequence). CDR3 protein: CASSSYFVGSTDTQYF. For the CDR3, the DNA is TGTGCCAGCAGTTCCTATTTTGTGGGAAGCACAGATACGCAGTATTTT.

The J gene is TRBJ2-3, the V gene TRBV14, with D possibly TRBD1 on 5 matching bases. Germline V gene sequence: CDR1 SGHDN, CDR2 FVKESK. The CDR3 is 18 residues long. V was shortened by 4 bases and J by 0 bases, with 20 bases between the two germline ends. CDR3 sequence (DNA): TGTGCCAGCAGCCCCTGGACACGCACAATCTCTAGCACAGATACGCAGTATTTT. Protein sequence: CASSPWTRTISSTDTQYF.

The CDR3 coding sequence is TGCAGTGTTGCGTTGAACACTGAAGCTTTCTTT. Its protein is CSVALNTEAFF. J is TRBJ1-1 and V is TRBV20-1; the D is unclear. Germline loops: CDR1 DFQATT, CDR2 SNEGSKA (reference sequence). CDR3 length: 11 residues. V was cut by 7 bases and J by 0 bases, with 6 bases left in between.

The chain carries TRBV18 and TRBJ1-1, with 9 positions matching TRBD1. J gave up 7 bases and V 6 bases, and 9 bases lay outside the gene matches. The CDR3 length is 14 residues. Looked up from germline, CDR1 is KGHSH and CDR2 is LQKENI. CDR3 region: CASSQGQGDFEAFF. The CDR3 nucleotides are TGTGCCAGCTCCCAGGGACAGGGAGATTTTGAAGCTTTCTTT. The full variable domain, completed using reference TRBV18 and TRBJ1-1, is NAGVMQNPRHLVRRRGQEARLRCSPMKGHSHVYWYRQLPEEGLKFMVYLQKENIIDESGMPKERFSAEFPKEGPSILRIQQVVRGDSAAYFCASSQGQGDFEAFFGQGTRLTVV.

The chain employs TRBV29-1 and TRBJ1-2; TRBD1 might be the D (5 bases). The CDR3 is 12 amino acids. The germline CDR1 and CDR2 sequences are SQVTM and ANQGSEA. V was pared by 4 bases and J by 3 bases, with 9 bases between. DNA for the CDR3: TGCAGCGTTGTCTCCAGGGACTATGGCTACACCTTC. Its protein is CSVVSRDYGYTF.

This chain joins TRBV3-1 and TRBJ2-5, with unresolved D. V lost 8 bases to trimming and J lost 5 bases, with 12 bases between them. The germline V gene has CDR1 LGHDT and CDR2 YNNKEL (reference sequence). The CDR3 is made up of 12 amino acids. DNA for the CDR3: TGTGCCAGCGGGCAAGCGTGGGAGACCCAGTACTTC. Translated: CASGQAWETQYF.

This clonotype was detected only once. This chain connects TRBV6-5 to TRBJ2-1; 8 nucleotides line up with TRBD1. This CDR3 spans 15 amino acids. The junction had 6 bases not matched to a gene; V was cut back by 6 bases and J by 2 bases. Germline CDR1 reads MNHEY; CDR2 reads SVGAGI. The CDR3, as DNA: TGTGCCAGCAGATCTGACAGGGGACCCTACAATGAGCAGTTCTTC. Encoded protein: CASRSDRGPYNEQFF.

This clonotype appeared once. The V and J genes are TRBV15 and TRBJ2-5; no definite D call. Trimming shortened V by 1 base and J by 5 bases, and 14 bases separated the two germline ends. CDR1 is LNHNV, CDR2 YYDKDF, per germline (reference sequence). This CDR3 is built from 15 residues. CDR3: CATSRGVASGETQYF. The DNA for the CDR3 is TGTGCCACCAGCAGAGGGGTGGCGTCCGGGGAGACCCAGTACTTC.

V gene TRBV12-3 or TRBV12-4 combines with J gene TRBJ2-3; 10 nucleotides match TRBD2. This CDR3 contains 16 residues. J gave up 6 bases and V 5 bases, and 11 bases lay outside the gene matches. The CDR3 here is CASSPQGLAGADTQYF. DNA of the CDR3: TGTGCCAGCAGTCCCCAAGGTCTAGCGGGAGCCGATACGCAGTATTTT.

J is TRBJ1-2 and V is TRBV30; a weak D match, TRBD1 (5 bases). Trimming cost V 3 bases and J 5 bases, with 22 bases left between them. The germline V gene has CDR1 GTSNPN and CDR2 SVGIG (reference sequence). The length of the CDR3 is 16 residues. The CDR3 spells CAWSEVGISGQYGYTF. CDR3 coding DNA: TGTGCCTGGAGCGAGGTTGGGATATCGGGGCAATATGGCTACACCTTC.

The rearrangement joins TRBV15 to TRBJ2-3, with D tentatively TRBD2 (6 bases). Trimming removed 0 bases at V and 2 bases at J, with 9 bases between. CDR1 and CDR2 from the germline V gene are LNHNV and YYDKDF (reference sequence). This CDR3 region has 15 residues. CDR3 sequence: CATSREGGVTDTQYF. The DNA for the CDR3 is TGTGCCACCAGCAGAGAGGGCGGGGTCACAGATACGCAGTATTTT.

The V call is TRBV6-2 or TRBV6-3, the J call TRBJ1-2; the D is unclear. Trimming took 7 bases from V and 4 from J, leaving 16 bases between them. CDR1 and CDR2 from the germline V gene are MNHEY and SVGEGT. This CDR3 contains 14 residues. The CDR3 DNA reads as TGTGCCAGCACTCCAATGGAACGTACCTATGGCTACACCTTC. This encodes CASTPMERTYGYTF.

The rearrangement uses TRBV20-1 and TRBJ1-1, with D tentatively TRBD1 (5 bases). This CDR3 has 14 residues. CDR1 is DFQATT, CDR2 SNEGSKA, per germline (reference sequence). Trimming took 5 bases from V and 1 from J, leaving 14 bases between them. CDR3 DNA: TGCAGTGCTTCCCGGGGACGCCAGAACACTGAAGCTTTCTTT. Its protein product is CSASRGRQNTEAFF.

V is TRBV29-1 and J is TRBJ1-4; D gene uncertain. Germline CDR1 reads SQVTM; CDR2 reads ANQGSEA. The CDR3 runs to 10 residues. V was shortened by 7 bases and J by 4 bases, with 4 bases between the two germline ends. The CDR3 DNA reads TGCAGCGCCTTTAATGAAAAACTGTTTTTT. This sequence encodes CSAFNEKLFF.